This TCR beta chain was identified during a study of T cells in Graves' hyperthyroidism and ophthalmopathy. There are a few counts of this clonotype. Antigen specificity is unknown. Patients showing uncontrolled infection, other autoimmune disease, pregnancy or lactation were ineligible. Diagnosis relied on clinical symptoms, serum thyroxine and TRAb, thyroid ultrasound and orbital computed tomography. Study results and limitations: From stable hyperthyroidism, ophthalmopathy was set apart by a 13 V-J model. Blood also held most thyroid clonotypes expanded beyond 0.001.

Germline V gene data show CDR1 as MNHEY and CDR2 as SMNVEV (reference sequence). V shed 0 bases, J shed 5 bases, and the junction held 7 bases outside the gene matches. CDR3 size: 16 residues. RNA transcripts yielded amplified TCR beta CDR3 regions. When the TCR CDR3 underwent first-round RT-PCR, the HTBI primer set was used. TCRdb reanalysed the multiplex PCR reads using MiXCR and keeps one entry per CDR3 protein. Counted here are 300,000 to 400,000 distinct CDR3 sequences, approximately 14% occurring once; the ten biggest clones make up 9.5% to 12%. This rearrangement joins TRBV27 to TRBJ2-3, with TRBD1 matching 8 bases. This sequence originates from an older woman with Graves' hyperthyroidism. Sample: blood. The CDR3: CASSLSLGTGVDTQYF. The CDR3 DNA reads TGTGCCAGCAGTTTATCACTCGGGACAGGAGTAGATACGCAGTATTTT.